Sequencing of this TCR beta chain was carried out in a study of T cells in Graves' hyperthyroidism and ophthalmopathy. This clonotype was seen ten or more times. The germline gene is not matched at one end of the junction; a read error may be the cause. The CDR3 loop spans 14 amino acids. Germline assignment: CDR1 SGHRS and CDR2 YFSETQ. Exclusion followed for patients with uncontrolled infection, other autoimmune disease, pregnancy or lactation. The diagnostic basis comprised clinical symptoms, serum thyroxine and TRAb, thyroid ultrasound and orbital computed tomography. RNA transcripts gave rise to amplified TCR beta CDR3 regions. The HTBI set primed first-round TCR CDR3 RT-PCR. TCRdb fed the multiplex PCR reads into MiXCR, producing one record per CDR3 protein. There are 350,000 to 500,000 distinct CDR3 sequences in the sample; roughly an eighth occur only once, and approximately 5.8% lies in the top ten.

The TCR sequence derives from a woman aged 18-29 years with Graves' hyperthyroidism. The V call is TRBV5-1, the J call TRBJ2-1; perhaps TRBD1 as D (6 bases). The sample comprised blood. The DNA of the CDR3 is TGTGCCAGCAGCTTAGAGGGGGCCTACAATGAGCAGTTCTTC. Residues: CASSLEGAYNEQFF.